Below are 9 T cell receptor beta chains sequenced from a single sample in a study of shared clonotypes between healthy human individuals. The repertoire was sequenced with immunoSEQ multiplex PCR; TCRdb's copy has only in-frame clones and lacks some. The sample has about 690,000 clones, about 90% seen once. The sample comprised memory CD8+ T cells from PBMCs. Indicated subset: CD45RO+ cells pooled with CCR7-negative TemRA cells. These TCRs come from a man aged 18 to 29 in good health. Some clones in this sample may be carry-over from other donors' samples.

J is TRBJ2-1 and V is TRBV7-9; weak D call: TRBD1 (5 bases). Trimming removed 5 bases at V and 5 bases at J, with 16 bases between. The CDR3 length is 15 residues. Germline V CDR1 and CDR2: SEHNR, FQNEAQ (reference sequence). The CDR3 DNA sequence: TGTGCCAGCAGCAATCCCCATGACAGTAACAATGAGCAGTTCTTC. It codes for CASSNPHDSNNEQFF.

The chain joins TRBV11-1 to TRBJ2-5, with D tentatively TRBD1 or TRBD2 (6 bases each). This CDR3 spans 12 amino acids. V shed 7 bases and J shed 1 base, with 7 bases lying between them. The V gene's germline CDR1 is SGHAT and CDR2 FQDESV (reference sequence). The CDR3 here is CASKGGQETQYF. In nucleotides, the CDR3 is TGTGCCAGCAAGGGGGGCCAAGAGACCCAGTACTTC.

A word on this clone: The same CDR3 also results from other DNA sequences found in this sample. As DNA, the CDR3 is TGTGCCAGCAGTTTCCAGAATCAGCCCCAGCATTTT. It translates to CASSFQNQPQHF. The chain employs TRBV27 and TRBJ1-5; no definite D call. CDR1 and CDR2 from the germline V gene are MNHEY and SMNVEV (reference sequence). The CDR3 loop spans 12 amino acids. Trimming took off 3 bases at V and 4 bases at J, with 4 bases between the two ends.

This CDR3 reads CASSETGGLNTEAFF. For the CDR3, the DNA is TGTGCCAGCAGCGAGACAGGGGGCCTGAACACTGAAGCTTTCTTT. This chain uses TRBV9 with TRBJ1-1; 10 bases match TRBD1. The CDR3 runs 15 residues. J was trimmed by 0 bases and V by 3 bases; bases with no gene match: 2. The V gene's germline CDR1 is SGDLS and CDR2 YYNGEE.

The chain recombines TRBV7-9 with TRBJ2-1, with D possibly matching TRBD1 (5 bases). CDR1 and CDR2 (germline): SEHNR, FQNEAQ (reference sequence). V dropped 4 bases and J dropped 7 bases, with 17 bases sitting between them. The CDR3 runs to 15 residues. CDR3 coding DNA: TGTGCCAGCAGCTGGCCCAACACAGACAGAAATGAGCAGTTCTTC. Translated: CASSWPNTDRNEQFF.

CDR3 sequence reads: CAWEPGQNTEAFF. In DNA form, the CDR3 reads TGTGCCTGGGAACCGGGACAGAACACTGAAGCTTTCTTT. The genes are TRBV30 and TRBJ1-1, with D maybe TRBD1 (6 bases). Germline assignment: CDR1 GTSNPN and CDR2 SVGIG (reference sequence). The ends were cut back, 5 bases at V and 1 base at J, with 11 bases in the middle. This CDR3 is built from 13 residues.

CDR3: CASSHRGYRGLNEQFF. In DNA form, the CDR3 reads TGCGCCAGCAGCCATCGCGGCTACAGGGGGCTCAATGAGCAGTTCTTC. The chain couples TRBV4-1 to TRBJ2-1, with 9 bases identical to TRBD1. Germline V gene sequence: CDR1 MGHRA, CDR2 YSYEKL. The CDR3 loop spans 16 amino acids. V was clipped by 3 bases and J by 6 bases; unmatched bases: 9.

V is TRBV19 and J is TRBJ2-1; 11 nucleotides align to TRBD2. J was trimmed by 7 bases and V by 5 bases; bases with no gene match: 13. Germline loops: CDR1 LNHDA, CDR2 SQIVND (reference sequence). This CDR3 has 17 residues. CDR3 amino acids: CASSELAGAGAGNEQFF. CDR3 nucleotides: TGTGCCAGTAGTGAACTAGCGGGAGCGGGGGCGGGGAATGAGCAGTTCTTC.

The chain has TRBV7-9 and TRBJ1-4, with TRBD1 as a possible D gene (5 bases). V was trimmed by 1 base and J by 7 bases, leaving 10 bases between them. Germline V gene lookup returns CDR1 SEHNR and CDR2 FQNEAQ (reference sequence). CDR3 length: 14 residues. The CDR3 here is CASSLVSGGEKLFF. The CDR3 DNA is TGTGCCAGCAGCTTAGTATCGGGGGGTGAAAAACTGTTTTTT. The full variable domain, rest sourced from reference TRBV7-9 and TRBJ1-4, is DTGVSQNPRHKITKRGQNVTFRCDPISEHNRLYWYRQTLGQGPEFLTYFQNEAQLEKSRLLSDRFSAERPKGSFSTLEIQRTEQGDSAMYLCASSLVSGGEKLFFGSGTQLSVL.